This entry describes one T cell receptor (beta chain). The data belong to a study of blood T cell repertoires in COVID-19. Trimming took 5 bases from V and 2 from J, leaving 12 bases between them. CDR1 is LNHDA and CDR2 is SQIVND in the germline V gene (reference sequence). This CDR3 is built from 15 residues. Authors' processing steps: For nucleated cells, counts were estimated from reference gene primer amplification. The protocol was immunoSEQ multiplex PCR, while the TCRdb copy is restricted to in-frame clones and leaves out a portion. The V and J calls and clone size come from that table; D and trimming were worked out from the DNA. This table holds approximately 73,000 clones, roughly 86% found once.

The chain joins TRBV19 to TRBJ2-2, with D hard to call. Material: peripheral blood. The receptor's source is a woman aged 55 to 70 with acute or convalescent COVID-19. CDR3: CASSVFGLNTGELFF. The DNA for the CDR3 is TGTGCCAGTAGTGTTTTTGGGCTCAACACCGGGGAGCTGTTTTTT.